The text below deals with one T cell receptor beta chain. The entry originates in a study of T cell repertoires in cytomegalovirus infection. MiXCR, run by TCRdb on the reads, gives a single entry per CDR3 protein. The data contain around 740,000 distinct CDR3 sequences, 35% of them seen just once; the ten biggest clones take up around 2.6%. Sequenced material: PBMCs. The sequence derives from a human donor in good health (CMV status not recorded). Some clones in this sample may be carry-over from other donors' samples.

CDR3 bases: TGTGCCAGCAGTTACTGGGGGACAGACTACGAGCAGTACTTC. The encoded protein is CASSYWGTDYEQYF. This rearrangement joins TRBV6-2 or TRBV6-3 to TRBJ2-7, with TRBD1 matching over 7 bases. Germline assignment: CDR1 MNHEY and CDR2 SVGEGT. This CDR3 has 14 amino acids. J lost 3 bases, V lost 1 base, and 3 bases had no gene match.